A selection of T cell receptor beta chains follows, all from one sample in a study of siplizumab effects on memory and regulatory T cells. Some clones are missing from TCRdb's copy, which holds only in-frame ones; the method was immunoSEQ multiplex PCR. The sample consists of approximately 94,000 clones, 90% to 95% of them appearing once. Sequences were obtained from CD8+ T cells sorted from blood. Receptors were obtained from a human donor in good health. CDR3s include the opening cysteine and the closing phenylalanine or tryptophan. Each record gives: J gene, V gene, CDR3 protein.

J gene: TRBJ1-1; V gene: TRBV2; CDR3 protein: CASSDEENTEAFF
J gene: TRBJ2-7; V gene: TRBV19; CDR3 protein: CASSFRQGIYEQYF
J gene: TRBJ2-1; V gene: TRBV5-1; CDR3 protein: CASSLVGRAIDYNEQFF
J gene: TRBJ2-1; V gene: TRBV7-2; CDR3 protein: CASSRDRGRRSYNEQFF
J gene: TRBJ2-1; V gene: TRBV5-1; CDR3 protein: CASSLLPGQGDEQFF
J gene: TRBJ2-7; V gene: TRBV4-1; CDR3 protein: CASSQEGSGRGYEQYF
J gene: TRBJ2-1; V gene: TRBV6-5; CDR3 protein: CASSSNHSPDEQFF
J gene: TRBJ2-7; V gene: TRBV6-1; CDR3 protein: CASSAPGRFSYEQYF
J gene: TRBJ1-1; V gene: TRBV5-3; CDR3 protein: CARSVTGDTEAFF
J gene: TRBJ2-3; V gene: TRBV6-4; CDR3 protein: CANQTESTDTQYF
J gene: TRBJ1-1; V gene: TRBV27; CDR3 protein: CASSLEYGMNTEAFF
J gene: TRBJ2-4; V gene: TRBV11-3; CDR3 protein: CASSTYTEVIQYF
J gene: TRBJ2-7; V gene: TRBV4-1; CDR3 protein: CASSQVAPSSGDSYEQYF
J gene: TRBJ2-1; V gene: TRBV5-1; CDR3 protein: CASSWTGEGNEQFF
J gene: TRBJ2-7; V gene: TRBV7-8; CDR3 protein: CASSLAPGTNYEQYF
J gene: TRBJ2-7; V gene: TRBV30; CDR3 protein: CAWSVEGGLSYEQYF
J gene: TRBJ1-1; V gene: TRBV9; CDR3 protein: CASSGPGQGSQDRMNTEAFF
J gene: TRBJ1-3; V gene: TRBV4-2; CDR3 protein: CASSQGVGPGNTIYF
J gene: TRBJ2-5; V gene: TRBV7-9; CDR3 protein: CASSLAPAGDETQYF
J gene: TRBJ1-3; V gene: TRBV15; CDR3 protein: CATSTTGSGNTIYF
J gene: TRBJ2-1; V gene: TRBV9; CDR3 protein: CASSGISGELYNEQFF
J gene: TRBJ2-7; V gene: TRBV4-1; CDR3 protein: CASSQDWAARGTSGAYEQYF
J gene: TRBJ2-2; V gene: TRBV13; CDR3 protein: CASSLGYPGPRNTGELFF
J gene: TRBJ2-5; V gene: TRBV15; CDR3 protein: CATRTNRDHQETQYF
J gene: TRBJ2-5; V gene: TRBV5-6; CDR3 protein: CASSLSTSGRAGETQYF
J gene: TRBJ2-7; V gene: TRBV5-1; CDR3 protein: CASSLGYGAFEQYF
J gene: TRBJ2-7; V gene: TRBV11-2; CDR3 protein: CASSFSYEQYF
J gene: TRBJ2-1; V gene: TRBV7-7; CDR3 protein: CASSLLAGHNEQFF
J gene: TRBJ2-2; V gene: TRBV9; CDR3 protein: CASSVVTGELFF
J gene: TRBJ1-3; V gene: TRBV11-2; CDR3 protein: CASSLWLSGNTIYF
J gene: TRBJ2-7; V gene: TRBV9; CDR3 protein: CASSGRTSGRAVDEQYF
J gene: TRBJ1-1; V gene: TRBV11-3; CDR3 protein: CASSIGGEAFF
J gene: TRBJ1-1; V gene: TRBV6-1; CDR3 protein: CASSEDPGRRAFF
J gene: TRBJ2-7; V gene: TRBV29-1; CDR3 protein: CSVEDRTYEQYF
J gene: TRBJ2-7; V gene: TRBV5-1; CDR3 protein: CASSLDTRYIVHEQYF
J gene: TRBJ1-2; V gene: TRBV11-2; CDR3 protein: CASSLASASSYGYTF
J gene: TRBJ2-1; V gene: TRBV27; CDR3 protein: CASRSGDTSYNEQFF
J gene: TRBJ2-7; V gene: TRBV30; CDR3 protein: CAWSVERFEQYF
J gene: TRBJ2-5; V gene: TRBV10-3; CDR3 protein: CAISAEGSGWETQYF
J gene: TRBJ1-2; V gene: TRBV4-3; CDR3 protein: CASSQGTGPINYGYTF
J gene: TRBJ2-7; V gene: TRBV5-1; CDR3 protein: CASSTGTGAYEQYF
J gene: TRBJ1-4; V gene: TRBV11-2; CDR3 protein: CASSLARPLGEDEKLFF
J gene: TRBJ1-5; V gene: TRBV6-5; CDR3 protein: CASSYESGQPQHF
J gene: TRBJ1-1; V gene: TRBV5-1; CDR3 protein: CASSPLEGLNTEAFF
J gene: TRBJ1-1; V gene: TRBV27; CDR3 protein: CASSLQGYTEAFF
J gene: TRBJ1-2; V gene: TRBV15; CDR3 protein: CATSADRAYYGYTF
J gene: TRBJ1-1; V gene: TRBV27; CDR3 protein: CASSPLWTMNTEAFF
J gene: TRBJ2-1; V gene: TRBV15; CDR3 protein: CATWNTRAQGIRTYNEQFF
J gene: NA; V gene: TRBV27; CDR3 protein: CASSPRGGEQYF
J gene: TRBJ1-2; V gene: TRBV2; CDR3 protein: CASSGRGQGRNNYGYTF
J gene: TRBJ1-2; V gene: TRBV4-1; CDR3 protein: CASSQEGIYGYTF
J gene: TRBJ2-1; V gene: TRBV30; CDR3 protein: CAWRLLDYNEQFF